One sample yielded the 19 T cell receptor beta chains listed below, sequenced in a study of shared clonotypes between healthy human individuals. Data came from immunoSEQ multiplex PCR; TCRdb stores just in-frame clones and leaves some out. The sample lists under 1,100,000 clones, about 75% occurring once. Sequencing was done on a sample of memory CD4+ T cells sorted from blood. Documented subset: CD45RA-negative fraction. All receptors come from a man younger than 35 in good health.

The chain recombines TRBV6-4 with TRBJ1-2; D call uncertain. This CDR3 is 11 amino acids long. Trimming shortened V by 3 bases and J by 5 bases, and 4 bases separated the two germline ends. Per germline, CDR1 MRHNA and CDR2 SNTAGT. The CDR3 DNA sequence: TGTGCCAGCAGTGAAATGTATGGCTACACCTTC. Its translation: CASSEMYGYTF.

This clone has a handful of counts. The V and J genes are TRBV30 and TRBJ1-1; 9 nucleotides agree with TRBD1. The CDR3 totals 12 residues. Per the germline V gene, CDR1 is GTSNPN and CDR2 is SVGIG (reference sequence). Unmatched junction bases numbered 4, after V lost 0 bases and J lost 11 bases. Here the CDR3 reads CAWSVQGARAFF. CDR3 DNA sequence: TGTGCCTGGAGTGTACAGGGGGCGCGGGCTTTCTTT.

This chain connects TRBV18 to TRBJ1-1; D possibly corresponds to TRBD1 (5 bases). Germline-derived CDR1 and CDR2 are KGHSH and LQKENI. V was cut by 4 bases and J by 1 base, with 13 bases left in between. This CDR3 is 15 amino acids long. CDR3 in DNA: TGTGCCAGCTCACTCTACGGGGCCGGGAACACTGAAGCTTTCTTT. Translation: CASSLYGAGNTEAFF.

The rearrangement uses TRBV18 and TRBJ2-1; no clear D gene. Trimming took off 3 bases at V and 4 bases at J, with 7 bases between the two ends. This CDR3 spans 13 amino acids. Germline V gene lookup returns CDR1 KGHSH and CDR2 LQKENI. CDR3 nucleotides: TGTGCCAGCTCACCTAACACGTACAATGAGCAGTTCTTC. Amino acid sequence: CASSPNTYNEQFF. The complete variable domain, with remaining parts taken from reference TRBV18 and TRBJ2-1, reads NAGVMQNPRHLVRRRGQEARLRCSPMKGHSHVYWYRQLPEEGLKFMVYLQKENIIDESGMPKERFSAEFPKEGPSILRIQQVVRGDSAAYFCASSPNTYNEQFFGPGTRLTVL.

The sample holds a few counts of this clone. The V and J genes are TRBV5-1 and TRBJ2-7, with D unclear. Trimming left V 0 bases short and J 2 bases short, with 9 bases between. Per the germline V gene, CDR1 is SGHRS and CDR2 is YFSETQ. This CDR3 is built from 14 residues. The CDR3 protein is CASSLDRDTYEQYF. The CDR3 DNA reads as TGCGCCAGCAGCTTGGACAGAGATACCTACGAGCAGTACTTC.

J is TRBJ2-3 and V is TRBV2; TRBD2 agrees at 10 bases. The CDR3 spans 13 residues. V lost 3 bases, J lost 7 bases, and 1 base stayed unmatched. The germline gives CDR1 SNHLY, CDR2 FYNNEI. The CDR3 bases are TGTGCCAGCAGTGAGGGACTAGCGAATACGCAGTATTTT. It codes for CASSEGLANTQYF.

The DNA of the CDR3 is TGCGCCAGCAGCCAAGGGGTCATCAATGAGCAGTTCTTC. It encodes CASSQGVINEQFF. The chain uses TRBV4-1 and TRBJ2-1; D remains ambiguous. Trimming took 1 base from V and 6 from J, leaving 7 bases between them. Germline assignment: CDR1 MGHRA and CDR2 YSYEKL. The CDR3 sequence is 13 residues long.

The chain carries TRBV5-6 and TRBJ1-2, with 11 bases that match TRBD1. The CDR3 has 16 amino acids. J gave up 8 bases and V 3 bases, and 12 bases lay outside the gene matches. The V gene's germline CDR1 is SGHDT and CDR2 YYEEEE. CDR3 amino acids: CASSSILRDRGSGYTF. In DNA, the CDR3 is TGTGCCAGCAGCTCCATCCTCCGGGACAGGGGGTCCGGCTACACCTTC.

This chain uses TRBV6-6 with TRBJ1-5; 7 bases line up with TRBD1. In germline, CDR1 is MNHNY, CDR2 SVGAGI (reference sequence). V was clipped by 6 bases and J by 6 bases; unmatched bases: 5. This CDR3 has 13 residues. The CDR3 coding sequence is TGTGCCAGCAGAGGACAGGCGGGTCAGCCCCAGCATTTT. Its translation is CASRGQAGQPQHF.

The chain couples TRBV27 to TRBJ2-5; the D gene is possibly TRBD2 (6 bases). The CDR3 runs to 15 residues. CDR1 and CDR2 (germline): MNHEY, SMNVEV (reference sequence). Deletions cut 0 bases from V and 2 bases from J, with 10 bases between. The DNA for the CDR3 is TGTGCCAGCAGTTTATCCGAGGGGAGGCAAGAGACCCAGTACTTC. As protein: CASSLSEGRQETQYF.

V and J are TRBV11-3 and TRBJ1-1; D call uncertain. Between the trimmed V and J ends, which lost 4 bases and 5 bases, there was a span of 11 bases. Germline loops: CDR1 SGHNT, CDR2 YENEEA. The length of the CDR3 is 13 residues. This CDR3 is CASSSNGWTEAFF. The CDR3 DNA follows: TGTGCCAGCAGCTCAAATGGGTGGACTGAAGCTTTCTTT.

This clone was seen only a few times. Other DNA sequences within the sample encode an identical CDR3. The CDR3 reads CASSLLKGYGYTF. CDR3 sequence (DNA): TGTGCCAGCAGTTTATTGAAGGGATATGGCTACACCTTC. The chain links TRBV28 to TRBJ1-2; D gene unclear. The CDR3 runs 13 residues. Germline V gene data show CDR1 as MDHEN and CDR2 as SYDVKM. The V end lost 1 base, the J end lost 5 bases, and 8 bases lay between the germline ends.

V is TRBV2 and J is TRBJ2-3; no clear D. V shed 2 bases and J shed 1 base, with 7 bases lying between them. This CDR3 comprises 14 residues. Germline-derived CDR1 and CDR2 are SNHLY and FYNNEI. In DNA, the CDR3 is TGTGCCAGCAGTGAAAGACGGGGCACAGATACGCAGTATTTT. Amino acid sequence: CASSERRGTDTQYF.

This clone occurred once. The chain recombines TRBV6-1 with TRBJ2-1; 7 bases fit TRBD1. This CDR3 region has 13 residues. Per the germline V gene, CDR1 is MNHNS and CDR2 is SASEGT. With V trimmed by 6 bases and J by 6 bases, 5 bases remained unmatched. In DNA form, the CDR3 reads TGTGCCAGCAGGAGACAGGGCGTCAATGAGCAGTTCTTC. Amino acids: CASRRQGVNEQFF.

The chain joins TRBV28 to TRBJ2-5; 8 bases map to TRBD1. Germline V CDR1 and CDR2: MDHEN, SYDVKM. The CDR3 has 15 amino acids. The trim removed 3 bases at V and 5 bases at J, leaving 8 bases unmatched. CDR3 nucleotide sequence: TGTGCCAGCAGTTTCCCGGACAGGGTGAGGGAGACCCAGTACTTC. Amino acid sequence: CASSFPDRVRETQYF.

The rearrangement uses TRBV25-1 and TRBJ2-2; 7 bases are a match to TRBD1. The CDR3 totals 15 residues. Trimming took 3 bases from V and 5 from J; bases not matched to a gene: 6. Germline-derived CDR1 and CDR2 are MGHDK and SYGVNS. The CDR3, as DNA: TGTGCCAGCAGTGATCACGGGACAGCGACCGGGGAGCTGTTTTTT. The encoded protein is CASSDHGTATGELFF.

This clone was observed once. The chain combines TRBV4-1 with TRBJ2-7; 8 nucleotides line up with TRBD1. This CDR3 is built from 15 residues. V was pared by 0 bases and J by 3 bases, with 4 bases of the junction left unmatched. In germline, CDR1 is MGHRA, CDR2 YSYEKL. Here the CDR3 reads CASSQDRTGHYEQYF. The CDR3 nucleotides read TGCGCCAGCAGCCAAGATCGGACAGGGCACTACGAGCAGTACTTC.

This clone has at least ten counts. The chain carries TRBV5-1 and TRBJ2-1, with TRBD2 matching 7 bases. The CDR3 totals 13 residues. The V gene end was trimmed by 2 bases and the J gene end by 9 bases; junction bases not matched to a gene: 5. CDR1 SGHRS and CDR2 YFSETQ come from the germline V gene. CDR3: CASSFFREGEQFF. In DNA form, the CDR3 reads TGCGCCAGCAGCTTCTTCAGGGAGGGTGAGCAGTTCTTC.

This chain uses TRBV9 with TRBJ1-1; TRBD1 matches 9 bases. CDR1 and CDR2 (germline): SGDLS, YYNGEE. The V and J ends lost 4 bases and 4 bases, in that order; junction bases with no gene match: 5. There are 14 residues in the CDR3. The CDR3 loop is CASSWTGVGTEAFF. The CDR3 DNA reads TGTGCCAGCAGCTGGACAGGGGTGGGCACTGAAGCTTTCTTT.